This T cell receptor beta chain originates from a study of T cell changes during pregnancy in multiple sclerosis. Produced via immunoSEQ multiplex PCR; TCRdb's table is partial and in-frame only. The sample holds 45,000 to 70,000 clones, approximately 90% seen once. CDR3 size: 16 residues. Germline CDR1 and CDR2: LGHNA and YSLEER. V lost 4 bases to trimming and J lost 5 bases; unmatched junction nucleotides: 9. The specimen comprised CD4+ T cells from peripheral blood mononuclear cells, sampled after pregnancy. This sequence joins TRBV4-3 and TRBJ2-5; 11 bases match TRBD1. This TCR was recovered from a female donor with multiple sclerosis, enrolled in a pregnancy study. The CDR3 region is CASSPSGTGGSETQYF. In DNA form, the CDR3 reads TGCGCCAGCAGCCCATCTGGGACAGGGGGTTCGGAGACCCAGTACTTC.